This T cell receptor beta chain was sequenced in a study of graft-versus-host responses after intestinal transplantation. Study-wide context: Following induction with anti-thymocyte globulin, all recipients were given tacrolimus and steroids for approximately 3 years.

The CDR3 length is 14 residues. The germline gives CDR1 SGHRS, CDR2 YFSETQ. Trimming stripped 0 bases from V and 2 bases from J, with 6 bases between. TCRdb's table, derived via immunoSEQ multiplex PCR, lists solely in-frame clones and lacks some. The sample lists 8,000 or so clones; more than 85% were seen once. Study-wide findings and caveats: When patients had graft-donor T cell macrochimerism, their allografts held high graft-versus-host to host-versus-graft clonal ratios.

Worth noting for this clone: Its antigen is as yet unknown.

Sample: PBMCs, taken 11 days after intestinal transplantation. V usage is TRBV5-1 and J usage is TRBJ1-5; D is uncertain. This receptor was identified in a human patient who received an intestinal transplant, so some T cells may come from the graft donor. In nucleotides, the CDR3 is TGCGCCAGCAGCTTGGGGGCAGGCAATCAGCCCCAGCATTTT. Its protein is CASSLGAGNQPQHF.